The clone carrying this T cell receptor (beta chain) was recorded at least ten times. Its target is unknown. Uncontrolled infection, other autoimmune disease, pregnancy or lactation excluded patients. Each 10 ml fresh peripheral blood draw supplied the PBMCs. RNA transcripts gave rise to amplified TCR beta CDR3 regions. First-round RT-PCR targeting the TCR CDR3 was performed with the HTBI primer set. TCRdb used MiXCR to reprocess the multiplex PCR reads, holding one entry per CDR3 protein. The table includes hundreds of thousands of distinct CDR3 sequences, about 15% detected once. The sample originates from a study of T cells in Graves' hyperthyroidism and ophthalmopathy. Study-level findings and limits: Most clonotypes expanded in the thyroid (above 0.001) were also present in blood. The model anticipated ophthalmopathy a median around 6 months pre-onset.

This CDR3 spans 12 amino acids. V was shortened by 3 bases and J by 10 bases, with 7 bases between the two germline ends. Germline CDR1 reads MNHNS; CDR2 reads SASEGT. Source material: blood. The receptor comes from a woman between 40 and 55 years old with Graves' ophthalmopathy. This chain connects TRBV6-1 to TRBJ1-6, with D unclear. As DNA, the CDR3 is TGTGCCAGCAGTGATAGGTACTCACCCCTCCACTTT. Translation: CASSDRYSPLHF.